This T cell receptor beta chain was found in a study of cytomegalovirus exposure and HLA in healthy donors. PCR primers comprised 60 Vbeta and 13 Jbeta primers. The table came from immunoSEQ multiplex PCR; TCRdb's copy has only in-frame clones and leaves some out. The repertoire consists of fewer than 100,000 clones, with about 76% occurring once and the leading ten covering less than 9%. The V end lost 4 bases, the J end lost 4 bases, and 10 bases lay between the germline ends. Per germline, CDR1 MGHRA and CDR2 YSYEKL. The CDR3 covers 13 residues. The chain combines TRBV4-1 with TRBJ1-2, with D maybe TRBD1 (5 bases). Material for sequencing was PBMCs. This clonotype was sampled from a man aged 35 to 55 in good health and CMV-seropositive. CDR3 region: CASSPDIVYGYTF. CDR3 nucleotide sequence: TGCGCCAGCAGCCCGGACATCGTCTATGGCTACACCTTC.